This entry concerns a single TCR beta chain. Produced via immunoSEQ multiplex PCR; TCRdb's table is partial and in-frame only. The table records 350,000 to 400,000 clones, 88% of them present only once. The sample comes from a study of blood T cell repertoires in COVID-19. In Cohort 3, a recovered donor had either two negative PCRs, clearance, or symptom resolution. The CDR3 extends over 14 amino acids. The V end was cut by 2 bases, the J end by 4 bases, with 10 bases between. Per the germline V gene, CDR1 is MDHEN and CDR2 is SYDVKM. This chain uses TRBV28 with TRBJ2-3; D may be TRBD2 (5 bases). The clonotype comes from a woman between 18 and 30 years old who had recovered from COVID-19. Material: PBMCs or T cells enriched from blood (not recorded which). CDR3 protein: CASSLPTGADTQYF. CDR3 bases: TGTGCCAGCAGTTTACCAACCGGGGCAGATACGCAGTATTTT.